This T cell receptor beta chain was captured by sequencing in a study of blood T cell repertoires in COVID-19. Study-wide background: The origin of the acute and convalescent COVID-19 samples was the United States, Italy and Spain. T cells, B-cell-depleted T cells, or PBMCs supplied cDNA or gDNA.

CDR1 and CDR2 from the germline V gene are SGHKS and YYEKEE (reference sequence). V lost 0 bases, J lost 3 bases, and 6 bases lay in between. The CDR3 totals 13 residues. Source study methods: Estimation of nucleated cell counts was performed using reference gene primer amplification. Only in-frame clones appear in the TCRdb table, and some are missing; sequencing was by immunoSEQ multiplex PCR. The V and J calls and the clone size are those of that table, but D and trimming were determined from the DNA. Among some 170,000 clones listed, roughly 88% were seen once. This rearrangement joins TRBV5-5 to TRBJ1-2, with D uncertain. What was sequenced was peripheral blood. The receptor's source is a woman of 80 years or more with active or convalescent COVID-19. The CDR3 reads CASSLGPDYGYTF. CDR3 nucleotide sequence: TGTGCCAGCAGCTTGGGCCCAGACTATGGCTACACCTTC.